The 14 T cell receptor beta chains below all came from one sample that was sequenced in a study of cytotoxic CD8 clonotypes in ibrutinib-treated CLL. Sequencing was performed with immunoSEQ multiplex PCR; in TCRdb, only in-frame clones are kept and a portion is missing. The sample holds 65,000 to 80,000 clones, approximately 82% seen once. Sequenced material: PBMCs, taken after 24 months of ibrutinib treatment. These receptors originate from a human donor with chronic lymphocytic leukemia.

The J gene is TRBJ2-5, the V gene TRBV7-2; 8 bases are shared with TRBD2. V dropped 5 bases and J dropped 6; count of bases not matched to a gene: 14. Germline values: CDR1 SGHTA, CDR2 FQGNSA. CDR3 size: 16 residues. Here the CDR3 reads CASSPYMGTSGQTQYF. In DNA, the CDR3 is TGTGCCAGCAGCCCATATATGGGGACTAGTGGCCAGACCCAGTACTTC.

The chain is built from TRBV28 and TRBJ2-3; unclear D gene. The CDR3 is made up of 12 amino acids. CDR1 and CDR2 from the germline V gene are MDHEN and SYDVKM. Trimming shortened V by 2 bases and J by 6 bases, and 6 bases separated the two germline ends. In DNA form, the CDR3 reads TGTGCCAGCAGTTTACTGGAGGATACGCAGTATTTT. Translation gives CASSLLEDTQYF.

CDR3 sequence reads: CASSIGGQTYEQYF. The CDR3 DNA reads as TGTGCCAGCAGTATTGGGGGCCAAACCTACGAGCAGTACTTC. The chain carries TRBV27 and TRBJ2-7; TRBD1 is a possible D gene (6 bases). The CDR3 has 14 residues. Germline V gene sequence: CDR1 MNHEY, CDR2 SMNVEV (reference sequence). Trimming cost V 5 bases and J 2 bases, with 13 bases left between them.

This clone was detected many times. This chain joins TRBV9 and TRBJ1-2; 7 bases line up with TRBD1. Germline-derived CDR1 and CDR2 are SGDLS and YYNGEE. There are 15 residues in the CDR3. V was pared by 0 bases and J by 3 bases, with 5 bases of the junction left unmatched. The CDR3 loop reads CASSVGEGADYGYTF. As DNA, the CDR3 is TGTGCCAGCAGCGTAGGGGAGGGGGCGGACTATGGCTACACCTTC.

This clone was counted only a few times. Other DNA sequences within the sample encode an identical CDR3. The chain couples TRBV2 to TRBJ2-1; D not certain. Germline V CDR1 and CDR2: SNHLY, FYNNEI. With 2 bases removed from V and 7 bases from J, the gap between germline ends came to 6 bases. The CDR3 runs to 12 residues. CDR3 sequence reads: CASSELGNEQFF. The DNA of the CDR3 is TGTGCCAGCAGTGAACTAGGGAATGAGCAGTTCTTC.

This rearrangement joins TRBV28 to TRBJ1-2, with TRBD1 as a possible D gene (5 bases). There are 14 residues in the CDR3. Germline CDR1 and CDR2: MDHEN and SYDVKM. V lost 7 bases and J lost 4, with 16 bases in between. CDR3 nucleotides: TGTGCCAGCACCGGGGGAGGGGCCGGCTATGGCTACACCTTC. Amino acids: CASTGGGAGYGYTF.

This chain uses TRBV5-1 with TRBJ2-1; 8 positions match TRBD2. Germline trimming cut 5 bases from V and 2 bases from J; bases unmatched to any gene: 3. CDR3 size: 14 residues. The germline V gene encodes CDR1 SGHRS and CDR2 YFSETQ. CDR3: CASRGTSTYNEQFF. The DNA for the CDR3 is TGCGCCAGCAGAGGGACTAGTACCTACAATGAGCAGTTCTTC.

The V gene is TRBV6-1, the J gene TRBJ2-1; 14 bases line up with TRBD2. The junction had 7 bases not matched to a gene; V was cut back by 2 bases and J by 13 bases. CDR1 is MNHNS and CDR2 is SASEGT in the germline V gene. The CDR3 runs 15 residues. CDR3 bases: TGTGCCAGCAGTGAACAGGGACTAGCGGGAGTTCATCAGTTCTTC. It encodes CASSEQGLAGVHQFF.

The rearrangement joins TRBV7-9 to TRBJ2-2; D gene uncertain. Germline V gene sequence: CDR1 SEHNR, CDR2 FQNEAQ (reference sequence). The ends were cut back, 1 base at V and 0 bases at J, with 6 bases in the middle. CDR3 length equals 15 residues. In nucleotides, the CDR3 is TGTGCCAGCAGCTTAGTAGATGCGAACACCGGGGAGCTGTTTTTT. Translation: CASSLVDANTGELFF.

The chain has TRBV10-3 and TRBJ2-1; no clear D. Trimming left V 0 bases short and J 7 bases short, with 4 bases between. This CDR3 is 12 amino acids long. CDR1 is ENHRY, CDR2 SYGVKD, per germline. CDR3 coding DNA: TGTGCCATCAGTGAGTCGAAGAATGAGCAGTTCTTC. Residues: CAISESKNEQFF.

The J gene is TRBJ2-5, the V gene TRBV7-9; 9 nucleotides align to TRBD2. V shed 11 bases, J shed 5 bases, and the junction held 12 bases outside the gene matches. The CDR3 consists of 14 residues. CDR1 and CDR2 (germline): SEHNR, FQNEAQ (reference sequence). The DNA of the CDR3 is TGTGCCTATGGTGGGACTAGCATTGGGGAGACCCAGTACTTC. Translated, it gives CAYGGTSIGETQYF.

The gene calls are TRBV14 and TRBJ2-5, with no clear D. The CDR3 spans 18 residues. Germline CDR1 SGHDN, CDR2 FVKESK. V was shortened by 0 bases and J by 2 bases, with 19 bases between the two germline ends. The DNA of the CDR3 is TGTGCCAGCAGCCAAGATTTCTCAGTTGTCCAGGAACAAGAGACCCAGTACTTC. This sequence encodes CASSQDFSVVQEQETQYF.

The chain uses TRBV7-2 and TRBJ1-2, with 7 bases aligning to TRBD1. There are 14 residues in the CDR3. Germline values: CDR1 SGHTA, CDR2 FQGNSA. With 5 bases clipped from V and 8 bases from J, the junction kept 11 bases outside the gene matches. The DNA of the CDR3 is TGTGCCAGCAGCCCCCGACAGGGACTGACCGGCTACACCTTC. Translation: CASSPRQGLTGYTF.

V and J are TRBV7-2 and TRBJ2-7, with D possibly TRBD2 on 5 matching bases. The germline V gene has CDR1 SGHTA and CDR2 FQGNSA. V dropped 2 bases and J dropped 12 bases, with 14 bases sitting between them. The CDR3 is made up of 12 amino acids. The CDR3 region has the DNA TGTGCCAGCAGCTTATTAAACGGGAATCGGTACTTC. Translating gives CASSLLNGNRYF.